These 12 T cell receptor beta chains share one sample of origin, sequenced in a study of T cell repertoires in cytomegalovirus infection. TCRdb called the reads again in MiXCR, with one record for every CDR3 protein. The table lists around 350,000 distinct CDR3 sequences, around a sixth of them singletons, with 8.7% in the top ten. Source material: PBMCs. Every receptor here comes from a human donor in good health (CMV status not recorded). Some clones in this sample may be carry-over from other donors' samples.

Only a few counts were recorded for this clonotype. The genes are TRBV24-1 and TRBJ2-6; tentative D call: TRBD1 (6 bases). With 5 bases removed from V and 2 bases from J, the gap between germline ends came to 6 bases. Germline V gene lookup returns CDR1 KGHDR and CDR2 SFDVKD. The CDR3 runs to 14 residues. The CDR3 protein is CATSAGAGANVLTF. For the CDR3, the DNA is TGTGCCACCAGTGCAGGGGCTGGGGCCAACGTCCTGACTTTC.

This clonotype was counted between two and nine times. The genes are TRBV2 and TRBJ1-5, with 9 bases that match TRBD1. The trim removed 8 bases at V and 6 bases at J, leaving 8 bases unmatched. From germline, CDR1 is SNHLY and CDR2 FYNNEI. The CDR3 is 14 amino acids. The CDR3 sequence: CASLDRGEGQPQHF. The DNA for the CDR3 is TGTGCCAGCCTGGACAGGGGCGAGGGTCAGCCCCAGCATTTT. Full variable domain (outside the CDR3, taken from reference TRBV2 and TRBJ1-5): EPEVTQTPSHQVTQMGQEVILRCVPISNHLYFYWYRQILGQKVEFLVSFYNNEISEKSEIFDDQFSVERPDGSNFTLKIRSTKLEDSAMYFCASLDRGEGQPQHFGDGTRLSIL.

V and J are TRBV12-3 or TRBV12-4 and TRBJ1-1; D call uncertain. The CDR3 sequence is 12 residues long. The ends were cut back, 3 bases at V and 8 bases at J, with 10 bases in the middle. The CDR3 spells CASSFRRQEAFF. As DNA, the CDR3 is TGTGCCAGCAGTTTTCGGCGGCAGGAAGCTTTCTTT.

The chain is built from TRBV10-3 and TRBJ2-5; weak D call: TRBD2 (6 bases). Trimming took off 4 bases at V and 3 bases at J, with 12 bases between the two ends. Germline V lookup: CDR1 ENHRY, CDR2 SYGVKD. The CDR3 has 14 residues. CDR3 sequence reads: CAISAAGTEETQYF. CDR3 DNA: TGTGCCATCAGTGCTGCGGGAACTGAAGAGACCCAGTACTTC.

This clonotype was observed many times. The chain recombines TRBV7-8 with TRBJ1-1; maybe TRBD1 (5 bases). The CDR3 is 14 residues long. The V gene's germline CDR1 is SGHVS and CDR2 FQNEAQ. The V end lost 2 bases, the J end lost 6 bases, and 13 bases lay between the germline ends. CDR3 loop: CASSLRGRGPEAFF. DNA for the CDR3: TGTGCCAGCAGCTTAAGGGGTAGGGGCCCTGAAGCTTTCTTT. Using reference TRBV7-8 and TRBJ1-1 for the parts outside the CDR3, the full variable domain is GAGVSQSPRYKVAKRGQDVALRCDPISGHVSLFWYQQALGQGPEFLTYFQNEAQLDKSGLPSDRFFAERPEGSVSTLKIQRTQQEDSAVYLCASSLRGRGPEAFFGQGTRLTVV.

As regards this clonotype: A much bigger clone sits one base away, suggesting this may be a read error. The chain is built from TRBV7-2 and TRBJ1-2; 10 positions agree with TRBD1. Germline values: CDR1 SGHTA, CDR2 FQGNSA. With V trimmed by 9 bases and J by 8 bases, 12 bases remained unmatched. The CDR3 sequence is 14 residues long. CDR3 loop: CARSEGQGRGGYTF. In nucleotides, the CDR3 is TGTGCCAGGAGCGAGGGACAGGGGAGGGGAGGCTACACCTTC.

The rearrangement uses TRBV20-1 and TRBJ2-5; D unresolved. The germline V gene encodes CDR1 DFQATT and CDR2 SNEGSKA (reference sequence). This CDR3 contains 15 residues. V was pared by 4 bases and J by 1 base, with 16 bases between. The CDR3, as DNA: TGCAGTGCTACCCCCTTTGGGCAGGCCCAAGAGACCCAGTACTTC. Amino acids: CSATPFGQAQETQYF.

CDR3 residues: CSARDRDLSSYNEQFF. CDR3 sequence (DNA): TGCAGTGCTAGAGATCGGGACCTAAGCTCCTACAATGAGCAGTTCTTC. The V and J genes are TRBV20-1 and TRBJ2-1; perhaps D is TRBD1 or TRBD2 (5 bases each). The CDR3 covers 16 residues. CDR1 and CDR2 (germline): DFQATT, SNEGSKA (reference sequence). Trimming left V 0 bases short and J 0 bases short, with 12 bases between.

A few counts support this clonotype. The rearrangement links TRBV20-1 to TRBJ2-1; TRBD2 matches 7 bases. This CDR3 comprises 15 residues. Germline V CDR1 and CDR2: DFQATT, SNEGSKA (reference sequence). V was clipped by 5 bases and J by 5 bases; unmatched bases: 12. The CDR3 loop is CSAPTGGSNHNEQFF. CDR3 nucleotides: TGCAGTGCTCCTACCGGCGGGAGTAACCACAATGAGCAGTTCTTC.

The chain uses TRBV19 and TRBJ1-2, with 8 bases that match TRBD1. The V segment lost 3 bases and the J segment 2 bases; nucleotides outside the gene matches: 5. The CDR3 extends over 15 amino acids. Germline V gives CDR1 LNHDA, CDR2 SQIVND (reference sequence). In DNA, the CDR3 is TGTGCCAGTAGTATTGGATCAGGGGGCAACTATGGCTACACCTTC. Translating it yields CASSIGSGGNYGYTF.

This chain links TRBV20-1 with TRBJ1-3; no reliable D call. The CDR3 is 15 residues long. Germline V lookup: CDR1 DFQATT, CDR2 SNEGSKA (reference sequence). V lost 0 bases and J lost 3, with 12 bases in between. CDR3: CSARDRTLSGNTIYF. The CDR3 DNA sequence: TGCAGTGCTAGAGATCGAACCTTAAGTGGAAACACCATATATTTT.

The chain couples TRBV20-1 to TRBJ1-6; D remains ambiguous. The V gene's germline CDR1 is DFQATT and CDR2 SNEGSKA (reference sequence). The V end was cut by 6 bases, the J end by 6 bases, with 9 bases between. This CDR3 spans 12 amino acids. CDR3 sequence: CSATYLNSPLHF. The CDR3 coding sequence is TGCAGTGCGACGTACCTTAATTCACCCCTCCACTTT.